A single sample is the source of the 20 T cell receptor beta chains below, sequenced in a study of T cell responses to AZD1222 COVID-19 vaccine. TCRdb's copy holds only in-frame clones and misses some; the assay was immunoSEQ multiplex PCR. This table has 100,000 or so clones, roughly 89% appearing once. Sequenced material: peripheral blood, taken on day 0 of AZD1222 vaccination. The source is an adult in good health.

Concerning this clone itself: Other DNA sequences from this sample encode an identical CDR3 as well. The J gene is TRBJ1-1, the V gene TRBV13; 7 bases align to TRBD1. This CDR3 comprises 15 residues. V was pared by 6 bases and J by 0 bases, with 7 bases of the junction left unmatched. CDR1 is PRHDT and CDR2 is FYEKMQ in the germline V gene (reference sequence). CDR3 protein: CASRTRGGMNTEAFF. The CDR3 DNA reads TGTGCCAGCAGGACCAGGGGGGGGATGAACACTGAAGCTTTCTTT. The entire variable domain, with the rest obtained from reference TRBV13 and TRBJ1-1, is as follows: AAGVIQSPRHLIKEKRETATLKCYPIPRHDTVYWYQQGPGQDPQFLISFYEKMQSDKGSIPDRFSAQQFSDYHSELNMSSLELGDSALYFCASRTRGGMNTEAFFGQGTRLTVV.

The CDR3 bases are TGTGCCAGCAGCCCCAGGGTGTTAGAAGAGACCCAGTACTTC. Protein product: CASSPRVLEETQYF. V is TRBV7-9 and J is TRBJ2-5; D may be TRBD1 (5 bases). The germline CDR1 and CDR2 sequences are SEHNR and FQNEAQ (reference sequence). Trimming took off 5 bases at V and 3 bases at J, with 13 bases between the two ends. This CDR3 region has 14 residues.

The chain recombines TRBV5-4 with TRBJ2-1; D might be TRBD1 or TRBD2, each matching 5 bases. This CDR3 contains 14 residues. The V gene lost 4 bases and the J gene lost 10 bases, with 18 bases spanning the gap. Looked up from germline, CDR1 is SGHNT and CDR2 is YYREEE (reference sequence). CDR3 nucleotides: TGTGCCAGCAGCGGCGCCGGGACGAGAGTCGAGCAGTTCTTC. As protein: CASSGAGTRVEQFF.

The rearrangement joins TRBV11-3 to TRBJ2-1; 7 bases map to TRBD2. Germline trimming cut 2 bases from V and 8 bases from J; bases unmatched to any gene: 6. Germline CDR1 SGHNT, CDR2 YENEEA. The CDR3 loop spans 14 amino acids. The DNA for the CDR3 is TGTGCCAGCAGCTTAAGCGGGACGGAGGATGAGCAGTTCTTC. Translated: CASSLSGTEDEQFF.

This clone was observed a few times. The rearrangement uses TRBV7-9 and TRBJ1-2; 10 nucleotides agree with TRBD1. V trimming: 3 bases; J trimming: 8 bases; junction bases outside the gene matches: 12. The CDR3 runs 16 residues. CDR1 and CDR2 from the germline V gene are SEHNR and FQNEAQ (reference sequence). The chain's CDR3 is CASSFGGTGVLRGYTF. CDR3 DNA sequence: TGTGCCAGCAGCTTTGGCGGGACAGGGGTTTTGCGGGGCTACACCTTC.

The rearrangement uses TRBV10-1 and TRBJ1-2; D uncertain. The germline V and J ends were trimmed by 3 bases and 7 bases, with 15 bases remaining between them. This CDR3 contains 14 residues. CDR1 and CDR2 from the germline V gene are WNHNN and SYGVQD (reference sequence). This CDR3 reads CASSEWERPSGYTF. CDR3 DNA: TGCGCCAGCAGTGAATGGGAACGGCCCAGTGGCTACACCTTC.

This chain links TRBV4-1 with TRBJ2-5, with D possibly TRBD2 on 6 matching bases. Trimming removed 5 bases from V and 7 bases from J, with 20 bases in between. Germline V gives CDR1 MGHRA, CDR2 YSYEKL. CDR3 length: 15 residues. The CDR3, as DNA: TGCGCCAGCAGCTTGGGTTTCCAGGCGCGGGGGACCCAGTACTTC. Translation: CASSLGFQARGTQYF.

The chain recombines TRBV5-1 with TRBJ1-4, with D possibly matching TRBD1 (5 bases). Trimming stripped 7 bases from V and 3 bases from J, with 13 bases between. The CDR3 contains 14 residues. CDR1 and CDR2 (germline): SGHRS, YFSETQ. The CDR3, as DNA: TGCGCCAGCGCCTCGGGGGTATCTAATGAAAAACTGTTTTTT. It encodes CASASGVSNEKLFF.

This sequence joins TRBV6-4 and TRBJ2-1, with 7 positions matching TRBD1. The CDR3 consists of 15 residues. Losses at the gene ends were 6 bases for V and 4 bases for J; bases not matched to a gene: 9. The V gene's germline CDR1 is MRHNA and CDR2 SNTAGT. The CDR3: CASSPRTGGYNEQFF. The CDR3 region has the DNA TGTGCCAGCAGCCCCAGGACAGGAGGTTACAATGAGCAGTTCTTC.

The rearrangement joins TRBV27 to TRBJ2-1; TRBD2 might be the D (6 bases). The V end lost 3 bases, the J end lost 8 bases, and 11 bases lay between the germline ends. This CDR3 has 13 amino acids. Per the germline V gene, CDR1 is MNHEY and CDR2 is SMNVEV (reference sequence). This CDR3 is CASSLEGRYEQFF. The CDR3 DNA reads TGTGCCAGCAGTTTGGAGGGGAGGTATGAGCAGTTCTTC.

Concerning this clone itself: An end of the junction differs from the germline gene, which may be a read error. This chain joins TRBV7-7 and TRBJ2-1; 8 bases line up with TRBD2. CDR1 is SSHAT, CDR2 FNYEAQ, per germline (reference sequence). The CDR3 is 16 residues long. Written as DNA, the CDR3 is TGTGCTAGCAGCTTAGGCGCAGGCGGGGGGCGCAATGAGCAGTTCTTC. Its protein is CASSLGAGGGRNEQFF. The entire variable domain, with the rest obtained from reference TRBV7-7 and TRBJ2-1, is as follows: GAGVSQSPRYKVTKRGQDVTLRCDPISSHATLYWYQQALGQGPEFLTYFNYEAQPDKSGLPSDRFSAERPEGSISTLTIQRTEQRDSAMYRCASSLGAGGGRNEQFFGPGTRLTVL.

V usage is TRBV19 and J usage is TRBJ1-1, with TRBD1 identical over 9 bases. CDR3 length equals 14 residues. Per germline, CDR1 LNHDA and CDR2 SQIVND (reference sequence). V shed 5 bases and J 11 bases; nucleotides not matched to a gene: 12. Here the CDR3 reads CASSAPGGTGRAFF. CDR3 DNA sequence: TGTGCCAGTAGTGCCCCGGGAGGGACAGGGAGGGCTTTCTTT.

In this sample, this clone turned up a few times. The chain recombines TRBV9 with TRBJ2-2; D ambiguous. Germline assignment: CDR1 SGDLS and CDR2 YYNGEE. The CDR3 is 15 residues long. The V end was cut by 0 bases, the J end by 0 bases, with 6 bases between. CDR3 in amino acids: CASSVDSSNTGELFF. The CDR3 region has the DNA TGTGCCAGCAGCGTAGACAGTTCGAACACCGGGGAGCTGTTTTTT.

This clone appeared a single time. The chain uses TRBV4-1 and TRBJ2-6; D gene ambiguous. Trimming took off 1 base at V and 2 bases at J, with 3 bases between the two ends. The CDR3 totals 14 residues. Germline values: CDR1 MGHRA, CDR2 YSYEKL. The CDR3 nucleotides are TGCGCCAGCAGCCAAGGGCCTGGGGCCAACGTCCTGACTTTC. Translation gives CASSQGPGANVLTF.

The rearrangement links TRBV7-2 to TRBJ2-1, with a tentative D call TRBD1 (6 bases). Trimming pared 5 bases from V and 2 bases from J, leaving 16 bases between. CDR3 length: 16 residues. Germline V gives CDR1 SGHTA, CDR2 FQGNSA. The chain's CDR3 is CASSPPPGHTYNEQFF. The CDR3 DNA is TGTGCCAGCAGCCCGCCCCCGGGACACACCTACAATGAGCAGTTCTTC.

V usage is TRBV6-5 and J usage is TRBJ1-5; 8 bases are shared with TRBD1. The CDR3 is made up of 14 amino acids. V gave up 6 bases and J gave up 5 bases; unmatched junction bases: 6. In germline, CDR1 is MNHEY, CDR2 SVGAGI. CDR3 sequence reads: CASSVTGGDQPQHF. DNA for the CDR3: TGTGCCAGCAGCGTTACAGGGGGTGATCAGCCCCAGCATTTT.

In nucleotides, the CDR3 is TGCGCCAGCAGCTTGGCCGGGACTAGCGACGGTGAGCAGTTCTTC. Translated, it gives CASSLAGTSDGEQFF. The chain recombines TRBV5-1 with TRBJ2-1; TRBD2 aligns across 10 bases. Germline CDR1 and CDR2: SGHRS and YFSETQ. Trimming removed 0 bases from V and 9 bases from J; junction bases left unmatched: 6. The length of the CDR3 is 15 residues. Drawing the rest from reference TRBV5-1 and TRBJ2-1, the complete variable domain is KAGVTQTPRYLIKTRGQQVTLSCSPISGHRSVSWYQQTPGQGLQFLFEYFSETQRNKGNFPGRFSGRQFSNSRSEMNVSTLELGDSALYLCASSLAGTSDGEQFFGPGTRLTVL.

The chain couples TRBV18 to TRBJ1-3; D uncertain. Per the germline V gene, CDR1 is KGHSH and CDR2 is LQKENI. Trimming cost V 3 bases and J 3 bases, with 24 bases left between them. The CDR3 has 19 amino acids. CDR3 region: CASSPTVGPAGENGNTIYF. The CDR3 DNA reads as TGTGCCAGCTCACCTACGGTGGGCCCGGCGGGCGAAAATGGAAACACCATATATTTT.

The rearrangement links TRBV29-1 to TRBJ2-5; TRBD2 agrees at 10 bases. V lost 5 bases to trimming and J lost 5 bases; unmatched junction nucleotides: 5. From germline, CDR1 is SQVTM and CDR2 ANQGSEA. The CDR3 is 13 amino acids. The CDR3 is CSVSGRVSETQYF. CDR3 nucleotides: TGCAGCGTTAGCGGGAGGGTCAGTGAGACCCAGTACTTC.

V usage is TRBV19 and J usage is TRBJ1-3; maybe TRBD1 (5 bases). The germline gives CDR1 LNHDA, CDR2 SQIVND (reference sequence). The CDR3 length is 15 residues. V shed 4 bases and J shed 0 bases, with 10 bases lying between them. The CDR3 DNA reads as TGTGCCAGTAGTAAAGGGGTACCCTCTGGAAACACCATATATTTT. Residues: CASSKGVPSGNTIYF.